This T cell receptor (beta chain) was documented in a study of T cells in pancreatic ductal adenocarcinoma. General study results and limits: Mean clonality was approximately 0.1 in tumors and roughly 0.068 in blood, not significantly different. Compared with tumor, blood showed more total productive templates and roughly 8.1-fold more clonotypes.

Surgery without prior neoadjuvant therapy was the treatment of the selected pancreatic ductal adenocarcinoma patients. Only in-frame clones appear in the TCRdb table, and some are missing; sequencing was by immunoSEQ multiplex PCR. Of under 30,000 clones in the sample, around nine tenths were seen once. Trimming at V came to 5 bases and at J to 7 bases, leaving 9 bases not matched to a gene. Germline V gene lookup returns CDR1 LGHNT and CDR2 FRNRAP. The CDR3 extends over 15 amino acids. Comments on this clone: Antigen specificity is unknown.

This receptor was identified in a human donor with pancreatic ductal adenocarcinoma. The rearrangement joins TRBV12-5 to TRBJ2-1, with 9 bases that match TRBD1. The sequenced sample was PBMCs. CDR3 nucleotides: TGTGCTAGTGGTGTCATCGGGACAGGGAGAAATGAGCAGTTCTTC. Residues: CASGVIGTGRNEQFF.